This T cell receptor (beta chain) appears in the sequencing data of a study of blood T cell repertoires in COVID-19. Looking at the study overall: There were acute and convalescent COVID-19 samples, and they came from the United States, Italy and Spain. The analysed material was cDNA or gDNA that came from T cells, B-cell-depleted T cells, or PBMCs.

Per the original data handling: Amplifying reference gene primers gave estimates of nucleated cell counts. The assay was immunoSEQ multiplex PCR, and TCRdb's table has in-frame clones only and misses some. V and J calls and clone size are given by that table; D and trimming were obtained from the DNA. This sample has a few hundred thousand clones; 65% to 90% occur once, and the top ten carry about 4%. Participant-reported clinical history was the basis for cohort assignment. Germline values: CDR1 SGHNT, CDR2 YYREEE (reference sequence). Trimming took 4 bases from V and 1 from J; bases not matched to a gene: 6. The CDR3 runs to 16 residues.

The source material was PBMCs or T cells enriched from blood (not recorded which). The V gene is TRBV5-4, the J gene TRBJ2-5; 11 bases map to TRBD2. The source of this sequence is a woman aged 35 to 49 with acute COVID-19. CDR3 amino acids: CASSEGLAAIQETQYF. CDR3 DNA: TGTGCCAGCAGCGAGGGACTAGCGGCTATCCAAGAGACCCAGTACTTC.